The clone carrying this T cell receptor beta chain was seen repeatedly, ten times or more. The data were taken from a study of T cells of healthy individuals. J lost 2 bases, V lost 1 base, and 4 bases had no gene match. Germline V CDR1 and CDR2: SGHTA, FQGNSA. The CDR3 is made up of 15 amino acids. TCRdb itself ran the 5' RACE reads through MiXCR, one entry per CDR3 protein. The top ten clones hold 7.5% to 8% of a sample with about 82,000 distinct CDR3 sequences, approximately 5.4% of them seen once. The clonotype comes from a female donor in good health. J is TRBJ2-7 and V is TRBV7-2, with 8 bases aligning to TRBD2. Here the CDR3 reads CASSLGSGGAYEQYF. CDR3 sequence (DNA): TGTGCCAGCAGCTTAGGTTCGGGAGGGGCCTACGAGCAGTACTTC.